This T cell receptor beta chain appears in the sequencing data of a study of cytomegalovirus exposure and HLA in healthy donors. The PCR contained 60 Vbeta and 13 Jbeta primers. Repertoires were generated with immunoSEQ multiplex PCR, while TCRdb's copy carries only in-frame clones and drops some. The profile shows some 110,000 clones, roughly 73% of them singletons. Study outcomes and limitations: Later analysis suggested links between common viral pathogens and several top significant clusters.

This clone was seen only once. Its matching antigen is unknown. The clonotype originates from a woman in her thirties in good health and CMV-seronegative. Sequenced sample: PBMCs.

The DNA of the CDR3 is TGTGCCAGCAGTTACCCCGGGACAGTGGGGCAGCCCCAGCATTTT. Translation: CASSYPGTVGQPQHF. The chain links TRBV6-6 to TRBJ1-5, with 7 bases aligning to TRBD1. V trimming: 2 bases; J trimming: 7 bases; junction bases outside the gene matches: 8. CDR3 length equals 15 residues. Germline V gene lookup returns CDR1 MNHNY and CDR2 SVGAGI (reference sequence).